The 27 T cell receptor beta chains below were found in one sample sequenced in a study of blood T cell repertoires in COVID-19. Assay used: immunoSEQ multiplex PCR; TCRdb lists only in-frame clones, some missing. The sample lists roughly 90,000 clones, approximately 86% seen once, with 2.5% to 3.5% in the top ten. Input material: peripheral blood. These receptor sequences come from an elderly woman with COVID-19, enrolled during active disease.

This clone was observed a single time. The chain joins TRBV27 to TRBJ1-4; the D gene is possibly TRBD1 (6 bases). V was cut by 5 bases and J by 8 bases, with 15 bases left in between. CDR1 is MNHEY and CDR2 is SMNVEV in the germline V gene (reference sequence). This CDR3 contains 14 residues. The CDR3 DNA reads as TGTGCCAGCAGTGTAAGGGGGAGTCTGGAAAAACTGTTTTTT. It translates to CASSVRGSLEKLFF.

In its sample, this clone was seen once. This chain uses TRBV24-1 with TRBJ2-2; 8 bases line up with TRBD1. The germline V gene has CDR1 KGHDR and CDR2 SFDVKD. The CDR3 spans 14 residues. J lost 6 bases, V lost 4 bases, and 3 bases had no gene match. The CDR3 here is CATSEQGVPGELFF. CDR3 coding DNA: TGTGCCACCAGTGAACAGGGGGTACCCGGGGAGCTGTTTTTT.

The genes are TRBV28 and TRBJ2-6; possible D gene TRBD2, 6 bases. The V gene's germline CDR1 is MDHEN and CDR2 SYDVKM. Trimming pared 7 bases from V and 4 bases from J, leaving 11 bases between. This CDR3 is built from 14 residues. As DNA, the CDR3 is TGTGCCAGCAAGGGAGGCGGGGGGGCCAACGTCCTGACTTTC. Translation gives CASKGGGGANVLTF.

DNA of the CDR3: TGTGCCAGCAGCTCCCACAGCTCCTACGAGCAGTACTTC. Its translation: CASSSHSSYEQYF. V is TRBV7-9 and J is TRBJ2-7; D is unresolved. The germline V gene has CDR1 SEHNR and CDR2 FQNEAQ (reference sequence). CDR3 size: 13 residues. V gave up 4 bases and J gave up 0 bases, with 7 bases separating them.

This sequence joins TRBV7-2 and TRBJ2-2; D unresolved. Between the trimmed V and J ends, which lost 2 bases and 5 bases, there was a span of 15 bases. CDR3 length: 16 amino acids. From germline, CDR1 is SGHTA and CDR2 FQGNSA. Here the CDR3 DNA reads TGTGCCAGCAGCTTACGCAGGTCCCCTTGGACCGGGGAGCTGTTTTTT. Protein product: CASSLRRSPWTGELFF.

J is TRBJ1-3 and V is TRBV20-1; 8 positions match TRBD1. Trimming removed 3 bases from V and 0 bases from J; junction bases left unmatched: 7. The CDR3 extends over 16 amino acids. Germline loops: CDR1 DFQATT, CDR2 SNEGSKA (reference sequence). The CDR3 DNA sequence: TGCAGTGCTAGTAGACAGGGGCTCCCCTCTGGAAACACCATATATTTT. This codes for CSASRQGLPSGNTIYF.

The genes are TRBV14 and TRBJ2-5; D uncertain. V was trimmed by 2 bases and J by 2 bases, leaving 3 bases between them. Germline V gives CDR1 SGHDN, CDR2 FVKESK. CDR3 length: 12 residues. CDR3 bases: TGTGCCAGCAGCCAACATCAAGAGACCCAGTACTTC. It encodes CASSQHQETQYF.

The chain combines TRBV2 with TRBJ2-5; 14 bases match TRBD2. This CDR3 has 15 residues. The germline CDR1 and CDR2 sequences are SNHLY and FYNNEI. After removal of 6 bases from V and 5 bases from J, the junction contained 5 bases not matched to a gene. The DNA of the CDR3 is TGTGCCAGCAGAGGACTAGCGGGAGGAGGTGAGACCCAGTACTTC. It encodes CASRGLAGGGETQYF.

The chain is built from TRBV5-8 and TRBJ2-3; 10 nucleotides line up with TRBD2. Germline loops: CDR1 SGHTS, CDR2 YDEGEE. The CDR3 is 14 residues long. The trim removed 4 bases at V and 4 bases at J, leaving 3 bases unmatched. The CDR3 region is CASSGSGRSDTQYF. The CDR3 DNA reads as TGTGCCAGCAGCGGTAGCGGGAGGTCAGATACGCAGTATTTT.

The chain joins TRBV9 to TRBJ2-3, with D perhaps matching TRBD2 (5 bases). CDR3 length: 15 amino acids. V gave up 2 bases and J gave up 1 base, with 11 bases separating them. CDR1 SGDLS and CDR2 YYNGEE come from the germline V gene. CDR3 residues: CASSVLDLGTDTQYF. CDR3 DNA sequence: TGTGCCAGCAGCGTTTTGGACTTGGGCACAGATACGCAGTATTTT. The variable domain in full, with the rest retrieved from reference TRBV9 and TRBJ2-3, is DSGVTQTPKHLITATGQRVTLRCSPRSGDLSVYWYQQSLDQGLQFLIQYYNGEERAKGNILERFSAQQFPDLHSELNLSSLELGDSALYFCASSVLDLGTDTQYFGPGTRLTVL.

The gene calls are TRBV18 and TRBJ2-2, with TRBD2 as a possible D gene (5 bases). The V end was cut by 6 bases, the J end by 5 bases, with 19 bases between. CDR3 length: 16 residues. The germline V gene encodes CDR1 KGHSH and CDR2 LQKENI. Written as DNA, the CDR3 is TGTGCCAGCTCCACCTCGTTGCGGGTGGCTACCGGGGAGCTGTTTTTT. This gives the protein CASSTSLRVATGELFF.

This clone was detected once. This chain connects TRBV6-1 to TRBJ2-1, with D possibly being TRBD2 (6 bases). The CDR3 loop spans 14 amino acids. V lost 2 bases and J lost 5, with 10 bases in between. From germline, CDR1 is MNHNS and CDR2 SASEGT. CDR3 protein: CASSEPGLNNEQFF. The CDR3 DNA is TGTGCCAGCAGTGAACCCGGACTAAACAATGAGCAGTTCTTC.

J is TRBJ2-2 and V is TRBV3-1 (or the pseudogene TRBV3-2); TRBD1 matches 9 bases. The CDR3 totals 16 residues. Trimming at V came to 4 bases and at J to 4 bases, leaving 7 bases not matched to a gene. Germline V gene sequence: CDR1 LGHDT, CDR2 YNNKEL (reference sequence). Here the CDR3 reads CASSRKQGATTGELFF. CDR3 bases: TGTGCCAGCAGCCGCAAACAGGGGGCGACCACCGGGGAGCTGTTTTTT.

This chain uses TRBV19 with TRBJ2-6; D unresolved. Per the germline V gene, CDR1 is LNHDA and CDR2 is SQIVND (reference sequence). The CDR3 is made up of 15 amino acids. Trimming stripped 2 bases from V and 0 bases from J, with 5 bases between. The CDR3 loop reads CASSIRLSGANVLTF. The CDR3 DNA reads as TGTGCCAGTAGTATAAGACTCTCTGGGGCCAACGTCCTGACTTTC.

This clone was seen a few times. V gene TRBV18 combines with J gene TRBJ2-7; 9 bases are shared with TRBD1. The V segment lost 3 bases and the J segment 1 base; nucleotides outside the gene matches: 7. Germline loops: CDR1 KGHSH, CDR2 LQKENI. There are 16 residues in the CDR3. CDR3 region: CASSPVSGTGSYEQYF. The CDR3 coding sequence is TGTGCCAGCTCACCGGTATCCGGGACAGGGTCCTACGAGCAGTACTTC.

The table lists this clone with a few counts. The CDR3: CAWRQGGYTGELFF. CDR3 sequence (DNA): TGTGCCTGGAGACAGGGGGGTTACACCGGGGAGCTGTTTTTT. This chain uses TRBV30 with TRBJ2-2; 8 bases align to TRBD1. V lost 3 bases and J lost 3; bases outside the gene matches: 3. The CDR3 contains 14 residues. Germline V CDR1 and CDR2: GTSNPN, SVGIG (reference sequence). The whole variable domain, remainder taken from reference TRBV30 and TRBJ2-2, is SQTIHQWPATLVQPVGSPLSLECTVEGTSNPNLYWYRQAAGRGLQLLFYSVGIGQISSEVPQNLSASRPQDRQFILSSKKLLLSDSGFYLCAWRQGGYTGELFFGEGSRLTVL.

This chain uses TRBV27 with TRBJ2-1; D possibly corresponds to TRBD2 (5 bases). The V end lost 2 bases, the J end lost 4 bases, and 18 bases lay between the germline ends. Germline CDR1 reads MNHEY; CDR2 reads SMNVEV (reference sequence). The CDR3 has 17 amino acids. The CDR3 DNA reads as TGTGCCAGCAGTTTAAAAGGCAACCGGGGTTCATACAATGAGCAGTTCTTC. This encodes CASSLKGNRGSYNEQFF.

This clone was found once. The CDR3 loop is CASKTGGSGANVLTF. CDR3 in DNA: TGCGCCAGTAAAACAGGGGGCTCTGGGGCCAACGTCCTGACTTTC. The chain combines TRBV5-1 with TRBJ2-6, with 8 bases lining up with TRBD1. V was pared by 8 bases and J by 0 bases, with 4 bases of the junction left unmatched. CDR1 is SGHRS and CDR2 is YFSETQ in the germline V gene. The CDR3 runs 15 residues.

The V and J genes are TRBV18 and TRBJ2-7, with TRBD2 matching 10 bases. In germline, CDR1 is KGHSH, CDR2 LQKENI. The CDR3 contains 13 residues. V shed 5 bases and J 4 bases; nucleotides not matched to a gene: 2. The CDR3 protein is CASSASGRYEQYF. DNA for the CDR3: TGTGCCAGCTCAGCTAGCGGGAGATACGAGCAGTACTTC.

The chain links TRBV5-1 to TRBJ1-4, with 7 bases that match TRBD1. CDR1 and CDR2 from the germline V gene are SGHRS and YFSETQ. This CDR3 region has 15 residues. The trim removed 4 bases at V and 7 bases at J, leaving 10 bases unmatched. For the CDR3, the DNA is TGCGCCAGCAGCAATCAGGGGGATAGGGGTGAAAAACTGTTTTTT. This encodes CASSNQGDRGEKLFF.

This clone was recorded once. This rearrangement joins TRBV18 to TRBJ1-1; D gene uncertain. V lost 4 bases and J 3 bases, leaving 9 bases between the germline ends. Germline V gene lookup returns CDR1 KGHSH and CDR2 LQKENI. This CDR3 contains 13 residues. In nucleotides, the CDR3 is TGTGCCAGCTCACGGGAGGCGGACACTGAAGCTTTCTTT. Translation gives CASSREADTEAFF.

This chain joins TRBV24-1 and TRBJ2-5; D gene unclear. The CDR3 totals 15 residues. V was shortened by 3 bases and J by 2 bases, with 12 bases between the two germline ends. The V gene's germline CDR1 is KGHDR and CDR2 SFDVKD. CDR3 amino acids: CATSDSKRVQETQYF. In DNA, the CDR3 is TGTGCCACCAGTGATAGTAAAAGAGTACAAGAGACCCAGTACTTC.

The chain joins TRBV5-1 to TRBJ1-3; D call uncertain. Trimming shortened V by 2 bases and J by 3 bases, and 9 bases separated the two germline ends. The length of the CDR3 is 14 residues. Germline V gene sequence: CDR1 SGHRS, CDR2 YFSETQ. CDR3 sequence reads: CASSLTGVGNTIYF. DNA of the CDR3: TGCGCCAGCAGCTTAACCGGGGTTGGAAACACCATATATTTT.

This rearrangement joins TRBV7-2 to TRBJ1-1, with unresolved D. Germline V gives CDR1 SGHTA, CDR2 FQGNSA. The CDR3 contains 13 residues. V was trimmed by 2 bases and J by 3 bases, leaving 7 bases between them. The CDR3: CASSLQVDTEAFF. CDR3 coding DNA: TGTGCCAGCAGCTTACAGGTAGACACTGAAGCTTTCTTT.

The chain recombines TRBV5-1 with TRBJ2-1; 9 bases are a match to TRBD2. Germline V gives CDR1 SGHRS, CDR2 YFSETQ. The CDR3 is made up of 15 amino acids. J lost 5 bases, V lost 3 bases, and 6 bases had no gene match. The CDR3 region has the DNA TGCGCCAGCAGCTCGACGGGACTAGCACACAATGAGCAGTTCTTC. This encodes CASSSTGLAHNEQFF.

V and J are TRBV6-5 and TRBJ2-1; D is ambiguous. The CDR3 covers 13 residues. V was trimmed by 6 bases and J by 2 bases, leaving 8 bases between them. Germline V gives CDR1 MNHEY, CDR2 SVGAGI. DNA for the CDR3: TGTGCCAGCAGGGCGGATGCCTACAATGAGCAGTTCTTC. Its protein product is CASRADAYNEQFF.

The V and J genes are TRBV5-8 and TRBJ2-3; unclear D gene. The CDR3 contains 13 residues. V gave up 2 bases and J gave up 3 bases, with 7 bases separating them. From germline, CDR1 is SGHTS and CDR2 YDEGEE. DNA of the CDR3: TGTGCCAGCAGCTTAATTAATACAGATACGCAGTATTTT. Translating gives CASSLINTDTQYF.